This TCR beta chain appears in the sequencing data of a study of radiotherapy plus CTLA-4 blockade in lung cancer. The wider study: Objective response was observed in roughly 17% of patients, and disease control in roughly 31%.

Sequenced by immunoSEQ multiplex PCR; TCRdb stores in-frame clones only, minus some. The table shows tens of thousands of clones, with around 80% occurring only once. It was focal radiation plus CTLA-4 blockade with ipilimumab that patients with chemo-refractory metastatic non-small-cell lung cancer received. V was pared by 0 bases and J by 10 bases, with 7 bases of the junction left unmatched. In germline, CDR1 is KGHSH, CDR2 LQKENI. The CDR3 is made up of 14 amino acids. J is TRBJ2-5 and V is TRBV18; 8 nucleotides line up with TRBD1. The receptor was derived from a human donor with non-small cell lung cancer who had a complete response to radiotherapy plus ipilimumab. This material consisted of peripheral blood, taken from a patient treated with radiotherapy plus ipilimumab. In DNA form, the CDR3 reads TGTGCCAGCTCACCACCCACGGACAGGGAGGACCAGTACTTC. Its protein product is CASSPPTDREDQYF.